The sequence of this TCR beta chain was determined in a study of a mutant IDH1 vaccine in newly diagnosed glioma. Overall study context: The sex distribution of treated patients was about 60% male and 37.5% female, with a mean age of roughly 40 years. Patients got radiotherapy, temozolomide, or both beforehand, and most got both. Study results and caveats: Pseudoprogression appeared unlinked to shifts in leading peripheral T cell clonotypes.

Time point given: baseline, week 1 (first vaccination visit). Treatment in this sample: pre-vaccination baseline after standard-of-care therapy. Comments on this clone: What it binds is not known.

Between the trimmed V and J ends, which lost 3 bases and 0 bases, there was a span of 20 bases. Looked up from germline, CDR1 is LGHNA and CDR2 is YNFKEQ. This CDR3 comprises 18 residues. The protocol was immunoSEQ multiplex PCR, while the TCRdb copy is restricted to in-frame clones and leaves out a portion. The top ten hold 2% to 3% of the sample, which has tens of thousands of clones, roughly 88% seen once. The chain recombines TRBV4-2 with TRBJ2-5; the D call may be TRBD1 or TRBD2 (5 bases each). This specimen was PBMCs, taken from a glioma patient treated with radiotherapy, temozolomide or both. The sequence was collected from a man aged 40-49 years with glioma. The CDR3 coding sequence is TGTGCCAGCAGCCACCCAAGGGGACGGGGACGGAACCAAGAGACCCAGTACTTC. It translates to CASSHPRGRGRNQETQYF.